The 31 T cell receptor beta chains below were found in one sample sequenced in a study of T cell repertoires in aging, cancer and after chemotherapy. Multiplex touch-down PCR with TRB-A/B primers amplified rearranged V-D-J TRB sequences. MiXCR, applied by TCRdb to the multiplex PCR reads, yields one record per CDR3 protein. The sample lists fewer than 10,000 distinct CDR3 sequences; 25% to 40% were seen once. The template was genomic DNA from peripheral blood, not RNA. The material sequenced was blood. These receptors were taken from a human donor in good health.

The chain couples TRBV27 to TRBJ2-2; D not certain. The germline V and J ends were trimmed by 4 bases and 0 bases, with 6 bases remaining between them. The germline CDR1 and CDR2 sequences are MNHEY and SMNVEV (reference sequence). The CDR3 consists of 14 residues. This CDR3 is CASSWTANTGELFF. The CDR3 DNA sequence: TGTGCCAGCAGTTGGACCGCGAACACCGGGGAGCTGTTTTTT.

The chain couples TRBV5-4 to TRBJ1-1; D ambiguous. Trimming took off 0 bases at V and 7 bases at J, with 10 bases between the two ends. The CDR3 length is 13 residues. Germline CDR1 is SGHNT and CDR2 is YYREEE (reference sequence). The CDR3 here is CASSLVGTNEAFF. CDR3 coding DNA: TGTGCCAGCAGCTTGGTCGGAACGAATGAAGCTTTCTTT.

For the CDR3, the DNA is TGTGCCAGCAGTCAGGACAGGGGAGAGACCCAGTACTTC. Amino acid sequence: CASSQDRGETQYF. The chain joins TRBV6-1 to TRBJ2-5; the match to TRBD1 covers 9 bases. V shed 5 bases, J shed 4 bases, and the junction held 2 bases outside the gene matches. In germline, CDR1 is MNHNS, CDR2 SASEGT. This CDR3 region has 13 residues.

V is TRBV28 and J is TRBJ2-7; no clear D gene. The CDR3 runs to 12 residues. V lost 5 bases and J lost 1, with 6 bases in between. Germline CDR1 is MDHEN and CDR2 is SYDVKM. The CDR3 spells CASSEHSYEQYF. The CDR3 DNA reads as TGTGCCAGCAGTGAGCATTCCTACGAGCAGTACTTC.

This chain links TRBV27 with TRBJ1-2; D gene unclear. This CDR3 is built from 13 residues. V was trimmed by 5 bases and J by 5 bases, leaving 12 bases between them. CDR1 MNHEY and CDR2 SMNVEV come from the germline V gene (reference sequence). CDR3 nucleotide sequence: TGTGCCAGCAGTCCCACGATCCATTATGGCTACACCTTC. This sequence encodes CASSPTIHYGYTF.

This sequence joins TRBV5-6 and TRBJ2-5; possibly TRBD2 for D (5 bases). The ends were cut back, 0 bases at V and 4 bases at J, with 10 bases in the middle. CDR3 length: 14 amino acids. Germline assignment: CDR1 SGHDT and CDR2 YYEEEE. For the CDR3, the DNA is TGTGCCAGCAGCTTGGGGCTAGCAGGAGAGACCCAGTACTTC. This encodes CASSLGLAGETQYF. The variable domain in full, completed from reference TRBV5-6 and TRBJ2-5, reads DAGVTQSPTHLIKTRGQQVTLRCSPKSGHDTVSWYQQALGQGPQFIFQYYEEEERQRGNFPDRFSGHQFPNYSSELNVNALLLGDSALYLCASSLGLAGETQYFGPGTRLLVL.

The chain employs TRBV7-2 and TRBJ2-2; D possibly corresponds to TRBD2 (7 bases). V lost 6 bases and J lost 4, with 18 bases in between. This CDR3 has 16 residues. Germline V gene data show CDR1 as SGHTA and CDR2 as FQGNSA. The CDR3 loop reads CASSLKGGGGTGELFF. CDR3 bases: TGTGCCAGCAGTTTAAAAGGGGGGGGGGGCACCGGGGAGCTGTTTTTT.

This clonotype appeared a few times. In nucleotides, the CDR3 is TGTGCCAGTAGTCCCCAAGGGTTGCAAGAGACCCAGTACTTC. It codes for CASSPQGLQETQYF. The J gene is TRBJ2-5, the V gene TRBV19; no firm D call. This CDR3 is 14 amino acids long. Germline CDR1 and CDR2: LNHDA and SQIVND (reference sequence). V lost 5 bases to trimming and J lost 2 bases, with 12 bases between them.

This clonotype rates as medium-sized. The chain carries TRBV6-5 and TRBJ2-1, with 11 bases lining up with TRBD2. CDR3 length equals 14 residues. V was clipped by 7 bases and J by 3 bases; unmatched bases: 2. Germline CDR1 is MNHEY and CDR2 is SVGAGI. CDR3 sequence (DNA): TGTGCCAGCACCCTAGCGGGGGGCTACAATGAGCAGTTCTTC. It specifies CASTLAGGYNEQFF.

In its sample, this clonotype is medium-sized. The V call is TRBV15, the J call TRBJ2-3; 9 bases fit TRBD1. Germline assignment: CDR1 LNHNV and CDR2 YYDKDF (reference sequence). After removal of 1 base from V and 4 bases from J, the junction contained 6 bases not matched to a gene. This CDR3 is 16 amino acids long. The CDR3 reads CATSRAPGQGPDTQYF. The DNA of the CDR3 is TGTGCCACCAGCAGAGCACCGGGACAGGGCCCAGATACGCAGTATTTT.

V and J are TRBV27 and TRBJ2-7; 8 nucleotides agree with TRBD1. With V trimmed by 7 bases and J by 2 bases, 4 bases remained unmatched. The CDR3 has 13 amino acids. CDR1 and CDR2 (germline): MNHEY, SMNVEV (reference sequence). The CDR3 nucleotides are TGTGCCAGCATCTCCAGGGGGCCCTACGAGCAGTACTTC. It translates to CASISRGPYEQYF.

V usage is TRBV27 and J usage is TRBJ2-1; TRBD1 matches at 11 bases. Trimming at V came to 5 bases and at J to 4 bases, leaving 7 bases not matched to a gene. From germline, CDR1 is MNHEY and CDR2 SMNVEV (reference sequence). There are 16 residues in the CDR3. The CDR3 nucleotides are TGTGCCAGCAGTACCCGGACAGGGGGCAAATACAATGAGCAGTTCTTC. It yields the protein CASSTRTGGKYNEQFF.

The chain is built from TRBV6-4 and TRBJ2-3; possible D gene TRBD2, 5 bases. CDR3 size: 15 residues. V gave up 4 bases and J gave up 2 bases, with 13 bases separating them. The germline gives CDR1 MRHNA, CDR2 SNTAGT. Here the CDR3 DNA reads TGTGCCAGCAGTGGTCAGTGGGAGAACACAGATACGCAGTATTTT. The encoded protein is CASSGQWENTDTQYF.

This clonotype came up a few times. The gene calls are TRBV5-4 and TRBJ2-7; D possibly corresponds to TRBD1 (6 bases). The germline CDR1 and CDR2 sequences are SGHNT and YYREEE (reference sequence). V was cut by 0 bases and J by 5 bases, with 9 bases left in between. The length of the CDR3 is 13 residues. CDR3 region: CASSLDRVNEQYF. The CDR3 region has the DNA TGTGCCAGCAGCTTGGACAGGGTAAACGAGCAGTACTTC. Looking up the rest from reference TRBV5-4 and TRBJ2-7 gives the full variable domain: ETGVTQSPTHLIKTRGQQVTLRCSSQSGHNTVSWYQQALGQGPQFIFQYYREEENGRGNFPPRFSGLQFPNYSSELNVNALELDDSALYLCASSLDRVNEQYFGPGTRLTVT.

This rearrangement joins TRBV5-4 to TRBJ1-2, with D perhaps matching TRBD1 (5 bases). CDR3 size: 18 residues. Trimming stripped 5 bases from V and 5 bases from J, with 28 bases between. Germline CDR1 is SGHNT and CDR2 is YYREEE (reference sequence). Here the CDR3 DNA reads TGTGCCAGCAGTCCCCCGATATATGACAGAAGCTATCAATATGGCTACACCTTC. Translated, it gives CASSPPIYDRSYQYGYTF.

The chain joins TRBV30 to TRBJ1-2; D is unclear. Germline loops: CDR1 GTSNPN, CDR2 SVGIG (reference sequence). V dropped 0 bases and J dropped 8 bases, with 10 bases sitting between them. The CDR3 is made up of 12 amino acids. This chain's CDR3 is CAWSVRGEGYTF. As DNA, the CDR3 is TGTGCCTGGAGTGTACGAGGTGAAGGCTACACCTTC. The complete variable domain, with remaining parts taken from reference TRBV30 and TRBJ1-2, reads SQTIHQWPATLVQPVGSPLSLECTVEGTSNPNLYWYRQAAGRGLQLLFYSVGIGQISSEVPQNLSASRPQDRQFILSSKKLLLSDSGFYLCAWSVRGEGYTFGSGTRLTVV.

The rearrangement links TRBV12-3 or TRBV12-4 to TRBJ2-5; D remains unclear. The ends were cut back, 3 bases at V and 2 bases at J, with 7 bases in the middle. This CDR3 has 13 amino acids. CDR3 sequence (DNA): TGTGCCAGCAGTTTCGCACTGCAAGAGACCCAGTACTTC. Residues: CASSFALQETQYF.

The CDR3 DNA reads as TGTGCCAGCAGTCGTTTGAGGACCCAGTACTTC. This translates into CASSRLRTQYF. This chain uses TRBV12-3 or TRBV12-4 with TRBJ2-5; D ambiguous. The CDR3 is 11 residues long. Trimming took off 5 bases at V and 7 bases at J, with 8 bases between the two ends.

The V call is TRBV18, the J call TRBJ1-4; D remains ambiguous. Germline CDR1 is KGHSH and CDR2 is LQKENI. Trimming pared 3 bases from V and 9 bases from J, leaving 14 bases between. The CDR3 totals 14 residues. The CDR3 loop is CASSPLPRNKKLFF. The CDR3 DNA sequence: TGTGCCAGCTCACCCCTGCCGAGAAATAAAAAACTGTTTTTT. Using reference TRBV18 and TRBJ1-4 for the parts outside the CDR3, the full variable domain is NAGVMQNPRHLVRRRGQEARLRCSPMKGHSHVYWYRQLPEEGLKFMVYLQKENIIDESGMPKERFSAEFPKEGPSILRIQQVVRGDSAAYFCASSPLPRNKKLFFGSGTQLSVL.

The chain links TRBV5-6 to TRBJ2-7; tentative D call: TRBD1 (6 bases). V was cut by 4 bases and J by 0 bases, with 14 bases left in between. This CDR3 is built from 15 residues. The germline V gene has CDR1 SGHDT and CDR2 YYEEEE. The CDR3 bases are TGTGCCAGCAGCCCGACAGGAAGGAGCTCCTACGAGCAGTACTTC. Translation: CASSPTGRSSYEQYF.

The sample holds one count of this clonotype. The chain carries TRBV20-1 and TRBJ1-6, with D possibly matching TRBD1 (6 bases). The ends were cut back, 1 base at V and 8 bases at J, with 9 bases in the middle. Germline CDR1 DFQATT, CDR2 SNEGSKA (reference sequence). The CDR3 is 13 amino acids. CDR3 loop: CSARVRQDSPLHF. CDR3 in DNA: TGCAGTGCTAGAGTTAGACAGGATTCACCCCTCCACTTT.

By share of the sample, this clonotype is medium-sized. The chain uses TRBV11-3 and TRBJ2-5; the D gene could be TRBD1 or TRBD2 (5 bases each). Germline CDR1 reads SGHNT; CDR2 reads YENEEA. The ends were cut back, 1 base at V and 5 bases at J, with 11 bases in the middle. CDR3 length: 14 residues. The CDR3 coding sequence is TGTGCCAGCAGCTTAGGGGGGAATCCGGAGACCCAGTACTTC. Protein product: CASSLGGNPETQYF.

The genes are TRBV6-4 and TRBJ2-3, with 10 bases aligning to TRBD2. The ends lost 4 bases at V and 0 bases at J; junction bases unmatched: 1. The V gene's germline CDR1 is MRHNA and CDR2 SNTAGT. CDR3 length: 15 residues. CDR3 nucleotide sequence: TGTGCCAGCAGTGCGACTAGCGGGAGCACAGATACGCAGTATTTT. It specifies CASSATSGSTDTQYF.

The chain has TRBV6-5 and TRBJ1-1, with unresolved D. The germline gives CDR1 MNHEY, CDR2 SVGAGI. The CDR3 contains 14 residues. The V end was cut by 0 bases, the J end by 3 bases, with 8 bases between. CDR3: CASSYSGKHTEAFF. CDR3 sequence (DNA): TGTGCCAGCAGTTACTCGGGAAAGCACACTGAAGCTTTCTTT.

This chain joins TRBV14 and TRBJ2-3, with a weak D call TRBD2 (5 bases). V lost 1 base and J 8 bases, leaving 10 bases between the germline ends. This CDR3 has 13 residues. CDR1 is SGHDN, CDR2 FVKESK, per germline. CDR3 region: CASSQVPGGTQYF. As DNA, the CDR3 is TGTGCCAGCAGCCAAGTTCCCGGAGGTACGCAGTATTTT.

With respect to this clonotype: At one boundary the junction diverges from the germline segment, which might be a read error. This chain connects TRBV20-1 to TRBJ2-2; 9 positions match TRBD2. In germline, CDR1 is DFQATT, CDR2 SNEGSKA (reference sequence). The CDR3 contains 13 residues. The CDR3 DNA reads TGCAGTGCTAGAGATAGAACAGCGGGGGGGCTGTTTTTT. Its protein is CSARDRTAGGLFF.

The chain links TRBV27 to TRBJ1-3, with a weak D call TRBD1 (6 bases). Looked up from germline, CDR1 is MNHEY and CDR2 is SMNVEV (reference sequence). CDR3 length: 15 amino acids. Trimming cost V 0 bases and J 5 bases, with 11 bases left between them. CDR3 in amino acids: CASSLSGTLRNTIYF. Here the CDR3 DNA reads TGTGCCAGCAGTTTATCTGGGACATTAAGAAACACCATATATTTT.

The chain carries TRBV11-3 and TRBJ2-2; perhaps TRBD1 as D (5 bases). Germline lookup yields CDR1 SGHNT and CDR2 YENEEA. The CDR3 has 13 residues. Trimming removed 4 bases from V and 7 bases from J, with 10 bases in between. The CDR3 nucleotides are TGTGCCAGCAGCTCCAGGGTTGGCGGGGAGCTGTTTTTT. Translating it yields CASSSRVGGELFF.

The sample holds a few counts of this clonotype. The V gene is TRBV19, the J gene TRBJ1-1; D gene uncertain. The germline gives CDR1 LNHDA, CDR2 SQIVND (reference sequence). With 6 bases removed from V and 0 bases from J, the gap between germline ends came to 14 bases. The CDR3 is 15 residues long. The CDR3 is CASSPPTIMNTEAFF. The CDR3 bases are TGTGCCAGTAGCCCGCCAACAATAATGAACACTGAAGCTTTCTTT.

This clonotype turned up a few times. The chain uses TRBV6-1 and TRBJ1-1, with a possible D match to TRBD1 (6 bases). CDR1 is MNHNS, CDR2 SASEGT, per germline. Trimming stripped 3 bases from V and 2 bases from J, with 16 bases between. The CDR3 sequence is 16 residues long. CDR3 in DNA: TGTGCCAGCAGTGACCCTACCCTGACAGGAAACACTGAAGCTTTCTTT. Protein: CASSDPTLTGNTEAFF.

This clonotype came up a few times. The chain carries TRBV27 and TRBJ2-7; possible D gene TRBD1, 6 bases. The V and J ends lost 9 bases and 5 bases respectively, with 14 bases between them. CDR3 length equals 12 residues. The germline gives CDR1 MNHEY, CDR2 SMNVEV (reference sequence). CDR3 loop: CASKAGAHEQYF. CDR3 DNA sequence: TGTGCCAGTAAGGCAGGGGCCCACGAGCAGTACTTC.